A single sample is the source of the 17 T cell receptor beta chains below, sequenced in a study of blood T cell repertoires in COVID-19. Method: immunoSEQ multiplex PCR; TCRdb's copy keeps in-frame clones and lacks some. The sample includes about 270,000 clones, 91% of them seen just once. Sequencing was performed on peripheral blood. These receptors all stem from a person between 18 and 35 years old with COVID-19, enrolled during active disease.

The CDR3 loop reads CASSPEQLSHFYEQYF. The CDR3 DNA reads TGTGCCAGCAGCCCAGAACAGCTCTCTCACTTCTACGAGCAGTACTTC. The J gene is TRBJ2-7, the V gene TRBV3-1 (or the pseudogene TRBV3-2); no reliable D call. Germline CDR1 reads LGHDT; CDR2 reads YNNKEL (reference sequence). Between the trimmed V and J ends, which lost 4 bases and 3 bases, there was a span of 19 bases. The CDR3 runs 16 residues.

V usage is TRBV2 and J usage is TRBJ2-7, with TRBD2 matching over 9 bases. After removal of 3 bases from V and 3 bases from J, the junction contained 6 bases not matched to a gene. CDR3 length: 15 amino acids. Germline lookup yields CDR1 SNHLY and CDR2 FYNNEI. CDR3 sequence (DNA): TGTGCCAGCAGTGAGACTGGCGGGAGGGTCTACGAGCAGTACTTC. Translation gives CASSETGGRVYEQYF.

The chain combines TRBV12-3 or TRBV12-4 with TRBJ2-7; D is unresolved. Between the trimmed V and J ends, which lost 3 bases and 3 bases, there was a span of 6 bases. The CDR3 contains 12 residues. CDR3 protein: CASSFVVYEQYF. The CDR3 DNA sequence: TGTGCCAGCAGTTTCGTCGTCTACGAGCAGTACTTC.

Worth noting for this clone: The junction does not match germline at one end; this may be a read error. The CDR3: CASSLGGGDNSPLHF. The CDR3, as DNA: TGTGCCAGCAGCCTAGGGGGAGGGGATAATTCACCCCTCCACTTT. The chain has TRBV13 and TRBJ1-6; TRBD1 is a possible D gene (6 bases). CDR3 length: 15 amino acids. Germline assignment: CDR1 PRHDT and CDR2 FYEKMQ (reference sequence).

This rearrangement joins TRBV19 to TRBJ1-3, with a weak D call TRBD1 (6 bases). The CDR3 length is 14 residues. V lost 7 bases, J lost 0 bases, and 10 bases lay in between. The germline V gene has CDR1 LNHDA and CDR2 SQIVND (reference sequence). CDR3 residues: CASMGTSSGNTIYF. CDR3 DNA sequence: TGTGCCAGTATGGGGACAAGCTCTGGAAACACCATATATTTT.

V usage is TRBV2 and J usage is TRBJ1-5, with D possibly TRBD1 on 5 matching bases. This CDR3 is 15 amino acids long. V gave up 4 bases and J gave up 0 bases, with 10 bases separating them. Germline loops: CDR1 SNHLY, CDR2 FYNNEI. This CDR3 reads CASSVRGYSNQPQHF. The CDR3 coding sequence is TGTGCCAGCAGTGTACGGGGGTATAGCAATCAGCCCCAGCATTTT.

The rearrangement links TRBV7-8 to TRBJ1-4; no clear D. Germline V gives CDR1 SGHVS, CDR2 FQNEAQ. CDR3 length: 17 residues. V lost 0 bases and J 0 bases, leaving 11 bases between the germline ends. CDR3: CASSLALPVATNEKLFF. CDR3 nucleotides: TGTGCCAGCAGCTTAGCGCTCCCAGTTGCAACTAATGAAAAACTGTTTTTT.

V gene TRBV7-3 combines with J gene TRBJ2-1; possible D gene TRBD2, 6 bases. Between the trimmed V and J ends, which lost 4 bases and 0 bases, there was a span of 13 bases. The CDR3 loop spans 16 amino acids. Germline CDR1 SGHTA, CDR2 FQGTGA. CDR3 in amino acids: CASSSVAVSSYNEQFF. For the CDR3, the DNA is TGTGCCAGCAGCTCAGTAGCGGTTAGCTCCTACAATGAGCAGTTCTTC.

Remarks on this clone: One junction end disagrees with the germline gene, perhaps due to a read error. This chain links TRBV24-1 with TRBJ2-1; TRBD2 agrees at 15 bases. In germline, CDR1 is KGHDR, CDR2 SFDVKD. This CDR3 is 21 amino acids long. CDR3 sequence (DNA): TGTGCCACCAGCGGGACAGGGAGAGGACTAGCGGGAGGGCCCTCCCACAATGAGCAGTTCTTC. Translation: CATSGTGRGLAGGPSHNEQFF.

The V gene is TRBV9, the J gene TRBJ1-2; 7 nucleotides agree with TRBD1. Trimming removed 2 bases from V and 2 bases from J; junction bases left unmatched: 9. Germline assignment: CDR1 SGDLS and CDR2 YYNGEE. This CDR3 is 16 amino acids long. CDR3 residues: CASSVGDSAPNYGYTF. Written as DNA, the CDR3 is TGTGCCAGCAGCGTGGGGGACAGCGCTCCGAACTATGGCTACACCTTC. Full variable domain (missing parts from reference TRBV9 and TRBJ1-2): DSGVTQTPKHLITATGQRVTLRCSPRSGDLSVYWYQQSLDQGLQFLIQYYNGEERAKGNILERFSAQQFPDLHSELNLSSLELGDSALYFCASSVGDSAPNYGYTFGSGTRLTVV.

The chain has TRBV4-1 and TRBJ2-3; a possible D gene is TRBD2 (6 bases). The V gene's germline CDR1 is MGHRA and CDR2 YSYEKL. The CDR3 length is 19 residues. Trimming cost V 0 bases and J 0 bases, with 19 bases left between them. CDR3 residues: CASSQEGGQETLSTDTQYF. Written as DNA, the CDR3 is TGCGCCAGCAGCCAAGAGGGGGGTCAGGAGACATTGAGCACAGATACGCAGTATTTT.

This clone was seen a single time. This chain connects TRBV6-5 to TRBJ1-1; no clear D gene. V lost 4 bases, J lost 2 bases, and 11 bases lay in between. Per the germline V gene, CDR1 is MNHEY and CDR2 is SVGAGI. The CDR3 sequence is 14 residues long. The CDR3 protein is CASSFPEGNTEAFF. CDR3 coding DNA: TGTGCCAGCAGTTTCCCGGAGGGAAACACTGAAGCTTTCTTT.

The J gene is TRBJ2-3, the V gene TRBV29-1; TRBD1 aligns across 9 bases. Trimming removed 2 bases from V and 4 bases from J; junction bases left unmatched: 4. CDR1 and CDR2 from the germline V gene are SQVTM and ANQGSEA. The CDR3 loop spans 14 amino acids. The CDR3 coding sequence is TGCAGCGTTGAAATGGACAGGGGAGCAGATACGCAGTATTTT. This encodes CSVEMDRGADTQYF.

The V gene is TRBV19, the J gene TRBJ2-6, with D tentatively TRBD1 (6 bases). CDR3 size: 14 residues. Trimming left V 3 bases short and J 4 bases short, with 7 bases between. Germline CDR1 reads LNHDA; CDR2 reads SQIVND (reference sequence). The CDR3 sequence is CASSMGAGANVLTF. Here the CDR3 DNA reads TGTGCCAGTAGTATGGGGGCCGGGGCCAACGTCCTGACTTTC.

The chain joins TRBV11-3 to TRBJ2-1, with 7 nucleotides matching TRBD2. The germline gives CDR1 SGHNT, CDR2 YENEEA. V was pared by 5 bases and J by 7 bases, with 5 bases of the junction left unmatched. This CDR3 spans 13 amino acids. The CDR3 loop is CASSETAGNEQFF. The CDR3 nucleotides read TGTGCCAGCAGCGAGACAGCGGGAAATGAGCAGTTCTTC.

This clone has a handful of counts. V usage is TRBV4-3 and J usage is TRBJ1-4; 9 bases map to TRBD1. The CDR3 has 18 amino acids. The germline V gene has CDR1 LGHNA and CDR2 YSLEER. J gave up 6 bases and V 6 bases, and 17 bases lay outside the gene matches. In DNA form, the CDR3 reads TGCGCCAGCAGACCCACCGGGACAGGGAAGATTGGTGATGAAAAACTGTTTTTT. It specifies CASRPTGTGKIGDEKLFF.

The J gene is TRBJ2-5, the V gene TRBV5-4, with 15 bases lining up with TRBD2. CDR3 size: 14 residues. The V gene's germline CDR1 is SGHNT and CDR2 YYREEE (reference sequence). V was pared by 7 bases and J by 5 bases, with 3 bases of the junction left unmatched. The CDR3 region has the DNA TGTGCCAGCGGGACTAGCGGGAGGTGGGAGACCCAGTACTTC. As protein: CASGTSGRWETQYF.